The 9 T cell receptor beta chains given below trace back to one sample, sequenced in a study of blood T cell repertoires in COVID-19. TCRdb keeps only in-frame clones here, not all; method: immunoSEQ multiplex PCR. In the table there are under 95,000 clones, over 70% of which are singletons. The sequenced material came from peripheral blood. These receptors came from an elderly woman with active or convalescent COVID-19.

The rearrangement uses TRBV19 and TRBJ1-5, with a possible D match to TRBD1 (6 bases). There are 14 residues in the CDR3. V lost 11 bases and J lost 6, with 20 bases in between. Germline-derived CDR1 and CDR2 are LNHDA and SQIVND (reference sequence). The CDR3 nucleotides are TGTGCCGTCTCGAGGTATGGGGGCTTTCAGCCCCAGCATTTT. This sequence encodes CAVSRYGGFQPQHF.

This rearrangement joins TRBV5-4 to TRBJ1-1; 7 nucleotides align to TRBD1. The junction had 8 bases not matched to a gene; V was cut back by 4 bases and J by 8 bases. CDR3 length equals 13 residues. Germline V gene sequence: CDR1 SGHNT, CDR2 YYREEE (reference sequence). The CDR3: CASSLSTGQEAFF. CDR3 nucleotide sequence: TGTGCCAGCAGCCTATCGACAGGGCAAGAAGCTTTCTTT.

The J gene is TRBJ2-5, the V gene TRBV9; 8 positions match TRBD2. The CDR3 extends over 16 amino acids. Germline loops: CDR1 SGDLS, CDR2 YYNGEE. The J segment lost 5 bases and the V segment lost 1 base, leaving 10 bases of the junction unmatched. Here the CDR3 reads CASSVNPGLDGETQYF. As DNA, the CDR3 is TGTGCCAGCAGCGTAAACCCGGGACTAGACGGCGAGACCCAGTACTTC.

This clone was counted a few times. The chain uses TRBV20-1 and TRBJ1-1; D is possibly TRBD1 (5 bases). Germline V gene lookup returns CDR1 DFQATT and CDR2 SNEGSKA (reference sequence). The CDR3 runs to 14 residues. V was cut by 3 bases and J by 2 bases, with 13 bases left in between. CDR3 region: CSASRPGKNTEAFF. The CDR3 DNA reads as TGCAGTGCTAGTAGACCAGGGAAAAACACTGAAGCTTTCTTT.

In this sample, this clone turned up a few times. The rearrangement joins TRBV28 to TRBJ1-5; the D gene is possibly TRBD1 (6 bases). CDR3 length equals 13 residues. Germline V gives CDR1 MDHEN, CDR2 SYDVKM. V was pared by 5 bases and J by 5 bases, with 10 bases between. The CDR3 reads CASSRQADQPQHF. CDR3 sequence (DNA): TGTGCCAGCAGTCGACAGGCAGATCAGCCCCAGCATTTT.

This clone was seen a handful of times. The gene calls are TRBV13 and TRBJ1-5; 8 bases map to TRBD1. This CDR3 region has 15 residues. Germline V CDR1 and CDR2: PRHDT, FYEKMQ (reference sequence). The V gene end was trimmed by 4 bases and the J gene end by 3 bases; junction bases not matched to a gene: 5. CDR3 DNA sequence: TGTGCCAGCAGCTCCTCAGGGGGCCCCAATCAGCCCCAGCATTTT. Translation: CASSSSGGPNQPQHF. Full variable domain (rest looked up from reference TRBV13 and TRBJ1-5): AAGVIQSPRHLIKEKRETATLKCYPIPRHDTVYWYQQGPGQDPQFLISFYEKMQSDKGSIPDRFSAQQFSDYHSELNMSSLELGDSALYFCASSSSGGPNQPQHFGDGTRLSIL.

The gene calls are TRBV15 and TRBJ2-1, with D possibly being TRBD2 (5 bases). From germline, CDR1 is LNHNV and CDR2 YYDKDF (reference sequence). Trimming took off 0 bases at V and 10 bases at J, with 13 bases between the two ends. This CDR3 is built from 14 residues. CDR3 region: CATSREAVQVEQFF. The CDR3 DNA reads TGTGCCACCAGCAGAGAAGCGGTGCAGGTAGAGCAGTTCTTC.

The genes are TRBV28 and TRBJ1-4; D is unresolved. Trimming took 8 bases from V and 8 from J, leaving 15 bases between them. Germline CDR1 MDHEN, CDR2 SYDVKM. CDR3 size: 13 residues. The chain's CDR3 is CASQKPGKEKLFF. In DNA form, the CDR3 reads TGTGCCAGCCAAAAGCCGGGAAAGGAAAAACTGTTTTTT.

CDR3 nucleotide sequence: TGCAGCGTTGAAGGGAGACAGGGAGACTCCTACAATGAGCAGTTCTTC. This gives the protein CSVEGRQGDSYNEQFF. The chain combines TRBV29-1 with TRBJ2-1; 7 bases line up with TRBD1. Germline lookup yields CDR1 SQVTM and CDR2 ANQGSEA. The trim removed 1 base at V and 0 bases at J, leaving 6 bases unmatched. CDR3 size: 16 residues.